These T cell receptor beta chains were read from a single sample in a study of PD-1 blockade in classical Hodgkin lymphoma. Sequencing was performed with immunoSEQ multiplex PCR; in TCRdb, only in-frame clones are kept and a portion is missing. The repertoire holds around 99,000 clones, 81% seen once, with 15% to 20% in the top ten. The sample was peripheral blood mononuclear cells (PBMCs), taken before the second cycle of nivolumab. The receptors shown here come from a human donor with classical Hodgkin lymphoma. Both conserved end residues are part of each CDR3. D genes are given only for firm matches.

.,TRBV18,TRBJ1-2,CASSTDSKANYGYTF
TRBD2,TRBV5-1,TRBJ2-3,CASSLGLAGDADTQYF
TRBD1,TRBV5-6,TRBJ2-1,CTSSYWTGRGGYNEQFF
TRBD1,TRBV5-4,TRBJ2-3,CASSLRGPGTDTQYF
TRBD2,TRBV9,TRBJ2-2,CASSVAGLAPGELFF
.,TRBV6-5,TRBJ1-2,CACGGGAPPGYGYTF
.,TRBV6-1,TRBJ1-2,CASTGRAGGYTF
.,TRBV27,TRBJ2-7,CASSPSVGTDSYEQYF
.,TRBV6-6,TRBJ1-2,CASTPGTPSPGYTF
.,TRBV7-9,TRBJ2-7,CASSQRGDSTYEQYF
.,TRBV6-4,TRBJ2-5,CASSEQETQYF
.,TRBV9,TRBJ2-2,CASRQGLDTGELFF
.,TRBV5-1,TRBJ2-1,CASRGAEHNEQFF
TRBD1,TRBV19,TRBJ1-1,CASSIWGGQGNTEAFF
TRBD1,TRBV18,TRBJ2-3,CASSTRQGGTDTQYF
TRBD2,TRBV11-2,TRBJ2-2,CASSLGGTSGGELFF
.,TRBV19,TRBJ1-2,CASSPVAGGAWRGYTF
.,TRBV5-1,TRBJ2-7,CASGRGDSSYEQYF
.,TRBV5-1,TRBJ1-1,CASSREPTGVEAFF
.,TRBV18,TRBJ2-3,CASSPIDTTDTQYF
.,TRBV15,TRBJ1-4,CATSRGQGGVTNEKLFF
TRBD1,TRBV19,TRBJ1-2,CASSILQGAGYGYTF
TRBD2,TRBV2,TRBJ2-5,CASSGTSAQETQYF
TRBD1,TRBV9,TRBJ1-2,CASSVGQGAYGYTF
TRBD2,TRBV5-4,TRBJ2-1,CASSEGGPVYNEQFF
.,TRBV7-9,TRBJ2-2,CASSEPPGQQFTGELFF
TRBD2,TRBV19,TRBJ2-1,CASSGGLAVYNEQFF